The source of this T cell receptor beta chain is a study of shared clonotypes between healthy human individuals. Across the whole study: Each donor's CD8 memory used one plate, CD8 naive two, each CD4 subset three.

Terminally differentiated effector memory CD45RA+ cells were left out of the naive CD8 fraction, which was CD45RO-negative and positively selected for CCR7. On this clone: Its target is not known.

The V and J ends lost 5 bases and 4 bases, in that order; junction bases with no gene match: 8. Germline V gene lookup returns CDR1 MDHEN and CDR2 SYDVKM. The CDR3 loop spans 16 amino acids. The study's findings and limits: The study found about 5% of naive CD4 clonotypes shared across a few donors. Shared clonotypes across all four donors exceeded non-shared ones in generation probability.

It was at deep level that the assay was run. Only in-frame clones appear in the TCRdb table, and some are missing; sequencing was by immunoSEQ multiplex PCR. The sample contains approximately 840,000 clones, approximately 97% of which appear only once. This TCR came from a man younger than 45 in good health. The rearrangement uses TRBV28 and TRBJ2-2, with 9 bases lining up with TRBD2. The sequenced material came from naive CD8+ T cells sorted from blood. The CDR3 is CASSIPGLALTGELFF. In nucleotides, the CDR3 is TGTGCCAGCAGTATTCCGGGACTAGCTCTCACCGGGGAGCTGTTTTTT.